The clone carrying this T cell receptor beta chain was observed at least ten times. The data were taken from a study of neurological immune-mediated disorders. TCRdb fed the 5' RACE reads into MiXCR, producing one record per CDR3 protein. Seen here are tens of thousands of distinct CDR3 sequences, 3.5% to 5.5% observed once, and the top ten hold more than 5%. Described time point: longitudinal time-point 3. The unsorted libraries were prepared from 2 million PBMCs (stored at -80 C). Germline assignment: CDR1 SGHRS and CDR2 YFSETQ. The CDR3 is made up of 13 amino acids. The ends were cut back, 0 bases at V and 9 bases at J, with 10 bases in the middle.

This chain uses TRBV5-1 with TRBJ2-1; tentative D call: TRBD1 (5 bases). This receptor was taken from an older woman with multiple sclerosis. The material sequenced was PBMCs. CDR3 residues: CASSLARVGEQFF. The CDR3 coding sequence is TGCGCCAGCAGCTTGGCCAGGGTTGGTGAGCAGTTCTTC.